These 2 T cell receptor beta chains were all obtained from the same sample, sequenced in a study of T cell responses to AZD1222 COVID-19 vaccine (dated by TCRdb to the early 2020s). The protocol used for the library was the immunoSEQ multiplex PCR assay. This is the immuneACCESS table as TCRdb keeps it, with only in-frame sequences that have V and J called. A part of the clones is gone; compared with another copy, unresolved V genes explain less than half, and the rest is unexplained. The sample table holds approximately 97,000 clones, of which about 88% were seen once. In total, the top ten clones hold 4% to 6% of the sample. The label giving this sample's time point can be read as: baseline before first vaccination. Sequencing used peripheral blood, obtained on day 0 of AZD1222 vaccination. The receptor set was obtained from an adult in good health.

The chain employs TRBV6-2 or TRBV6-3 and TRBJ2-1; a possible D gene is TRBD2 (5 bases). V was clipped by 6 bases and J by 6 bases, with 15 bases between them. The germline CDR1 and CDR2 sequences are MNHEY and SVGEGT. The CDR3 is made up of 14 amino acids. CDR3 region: CASSRGQFPNEQFF. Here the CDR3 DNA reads TGTGCCAGCAGCCGCGGGCAGTTCCCCAATGAGCAGTTCTTC.

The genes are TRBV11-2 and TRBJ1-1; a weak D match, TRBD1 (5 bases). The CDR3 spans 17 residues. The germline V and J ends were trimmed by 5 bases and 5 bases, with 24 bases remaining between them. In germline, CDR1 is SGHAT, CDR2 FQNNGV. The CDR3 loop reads CASSPNTRAGRGTEAFF. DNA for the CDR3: TGTGCCAGCAGCCCGAACACAAGGGCAGGGAGGGGAACTGAAGCTTTCTTT.